This T cell receptor beta chain derives from a study of CD4 T cells in relation to SARS-CoV-2 and coronaviruses. CD4+ T cells from unexposed donors were obtained before the COVID-19 pandemic (2011-2018). Trimming took 8 bases from V and 9 from J; bases not matched to a gene: 10. This CDR3 region has 13 residues. Germline-derived CDR1 and CDR2 are MNHNY and SVGAGI (reference sequence). The protocol was immunoSEQ multiplex PCR, while the TCRdb copy is restricted to in-frame clones and leaves out a portion. The sample lists about 65,000 clones; about 89% were seen once. Regarding the study as a whole: This crossreactivity analysis covered spike protein alone, no other viral proteins.

As regards this clone: Its specificity is unknown.

Sequencing was performed on memory CD4+ T cells from PBMCs. This TCR was recovered from a human donor in good health. The rearrangement joins TRBV6-6 to TRBJ2-1; TRBD2 matches 7 bases. The CDR3 nucleotides are TGTGCCAGCGGCGAACCAGCGGGGCCTGAGCAGTTCTTC. Amino acids: CASGEPAGPEQFF.